This TCR beta chain was recorded in a study of blood T cell repertoires in COVID-19. Study in general: Acute and convalescent COVID-19 specimens originated in the United States, Italy and Spain. PBMCs, B-cell-depleted T cells, or T cells were the source of the cDNA or gDNA that made up the material.

As regards this clone: The sample carries other DNA sequences with the same CDR3.

After removal of 0 bases from V and 2 bases from J, the junction contained 2 bases not matched to a gene. Germline CDR1 KGHSH, CDR2 LQKENI. CDR3 size: 16 residues. Original processing notes: Estimates of nucleated cell counts were drawn from the amplification of reference gene primers. Some clones are missing from TCRdb's copy, which holds only in-frame ones; the method was immunoSEQ multiplex PCR. The D gene and trimming were derived from the DNA, and the V and J assignments and clone size from that table. The profile shows under 300,000 clones, approximately 82% of them singletons. Material for sequencing was peripheral blood. The rearrangement joins TRBV18 to TRBJ2-7, with 12 nucleotides matching TRBD2. The clonotype originates from a woman aged 18 to 35 with acute or convalescent COVID-19. For the CDR3, the DNA is TGTGCCAGCTCACCACCCGGACTAGCGGGAACCTACGAGCAGTACTTC. Protein product: CASSPPGLAGTYEQYF. The full variable domain, in which reference TRBV18 and TRBJ2-7 provide the parts outside the CDR3, is NAGVMQNPRHLVRRRGQEARLRCSPMKGHSHVYWYRQLPEEGLKFMVYLQKENIIDESGMPKERFSAEFPKEGPSILRIQQVVRGDSAAYFCASSPPGLAGTYEQYFGPGTRLTVT.